This T cell receptor beta chain was sequenced for a study of T cell repertoires in cytomegalovirus infection. On the study more broadly: Both a matching HLA type and CMV infection were indicated by public TCR beta signatures.

Each CDR3 protein is one row after TCRdb ran MiXCR on the reads. The data show some 940,000 distinct CDR3 sequences, 25% to 40% seen once. This clonotype appeared a few times. Antigen: not known. The clonotype originates from a human donor in good health (CMV status not recorded). Some clones in this sample may be carry-over from other donors' samples. This material consisted of cultured CD8+ T cells from PBMCs, taken from culture after CMV antigen stimulation.

CDR3 in amino acids: CASSQVGVVTGILDEQFF. As DNA, the CDR3 is TGTGCCAGCAGCCAAGTAGGAGTAGTGACAGGGATCTTGGATGAGCAGTTCTTC. The genes are TRBV14 and TRBJ2-1, with 7 bases identical to TRBD1. This CDR3 has 18 amino acids. CDR1 SGHDN and CDR2 FVKESK come from the germline V gene. The ends lost 1 base at V and 8 bases at J; junction bases unmatched: 17.